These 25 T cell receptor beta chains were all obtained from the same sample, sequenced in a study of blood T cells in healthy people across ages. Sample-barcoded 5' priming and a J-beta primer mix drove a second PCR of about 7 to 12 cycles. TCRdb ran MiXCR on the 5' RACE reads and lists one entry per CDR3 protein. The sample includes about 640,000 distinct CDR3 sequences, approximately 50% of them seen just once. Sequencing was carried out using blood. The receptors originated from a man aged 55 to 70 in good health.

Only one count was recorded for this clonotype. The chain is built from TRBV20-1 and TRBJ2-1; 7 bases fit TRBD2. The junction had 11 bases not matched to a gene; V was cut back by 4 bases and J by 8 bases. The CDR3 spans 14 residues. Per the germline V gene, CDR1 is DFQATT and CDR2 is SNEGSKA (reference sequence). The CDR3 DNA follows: TGCAGTGCTAACCCGGGGAGGGTCTGGGATGAGCAGTTCTTC. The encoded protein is CSANPGRVWDEQFF.

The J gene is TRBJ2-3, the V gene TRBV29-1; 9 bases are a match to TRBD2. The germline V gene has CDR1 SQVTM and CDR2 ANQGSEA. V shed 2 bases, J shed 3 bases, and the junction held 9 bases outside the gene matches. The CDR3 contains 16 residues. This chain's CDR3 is CSVELGGGARTDTQYF. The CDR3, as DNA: TGCAGCGTTGAATTGGGCGGGGGGGCCCGGACAGATACGCAGTATTTT.

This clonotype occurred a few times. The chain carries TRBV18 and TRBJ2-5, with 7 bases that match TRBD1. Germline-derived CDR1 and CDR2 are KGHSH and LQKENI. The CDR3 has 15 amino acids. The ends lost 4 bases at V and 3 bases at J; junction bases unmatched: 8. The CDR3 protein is CASSRPGTVEETQYF. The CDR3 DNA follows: TGTGCCAGCTCACGCCCGGGGACAGTCGAAGAGACCCAGTACTTC.

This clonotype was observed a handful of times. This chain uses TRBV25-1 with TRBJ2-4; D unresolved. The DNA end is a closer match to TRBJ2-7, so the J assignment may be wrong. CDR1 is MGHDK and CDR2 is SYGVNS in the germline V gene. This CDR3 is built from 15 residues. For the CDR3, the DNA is TGTGCCAGCAGCTCTCCTAATAGGGCAGATTACGAGCAGTACTTC. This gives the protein CASSSPNRADYEQYF.

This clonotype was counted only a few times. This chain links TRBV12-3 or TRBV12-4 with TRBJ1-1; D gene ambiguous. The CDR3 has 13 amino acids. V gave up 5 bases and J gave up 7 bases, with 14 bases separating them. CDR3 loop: CASSLLAGSEAFF. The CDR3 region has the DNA TGTGCCAGCAGTCTCCTGGCGGGGAGTGAAGCTTTCTTT.

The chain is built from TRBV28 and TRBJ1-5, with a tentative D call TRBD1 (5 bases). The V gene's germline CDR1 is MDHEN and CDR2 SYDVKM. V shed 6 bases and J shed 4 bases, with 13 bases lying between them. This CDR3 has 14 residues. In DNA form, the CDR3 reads TGTGCCAGCAGAACGGGGCTCTCAAATCAGCCCCAGCATTTT. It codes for CASRTGLSNQPQHF. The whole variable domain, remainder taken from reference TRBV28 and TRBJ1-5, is DVKVTQSSRYLVKRTGEKVFLECVQDMDHENMFWYRQDPGLGLRLIYFSYDVKMKEKGDIPEGYSVSREKKERFSLILESASTNQTSMYLCASRTGLSNQPQHFGDGTRLSIL.

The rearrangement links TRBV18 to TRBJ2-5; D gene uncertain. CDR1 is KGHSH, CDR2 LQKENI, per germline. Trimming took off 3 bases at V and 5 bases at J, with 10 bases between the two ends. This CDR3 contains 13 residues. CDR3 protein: CASSPSLDETQYF. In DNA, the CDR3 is TGTGCCAGCTCACCCTCACTGGACGAGACCCAGTACTTC.

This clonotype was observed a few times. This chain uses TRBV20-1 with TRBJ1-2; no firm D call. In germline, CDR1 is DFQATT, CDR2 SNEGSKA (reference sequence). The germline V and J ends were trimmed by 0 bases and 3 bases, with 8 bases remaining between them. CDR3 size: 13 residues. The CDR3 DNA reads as TGCAGTGCTAGAGAACAGTCTGACTATGGCTACACCTTC. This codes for CSAREQSDYGYTF.

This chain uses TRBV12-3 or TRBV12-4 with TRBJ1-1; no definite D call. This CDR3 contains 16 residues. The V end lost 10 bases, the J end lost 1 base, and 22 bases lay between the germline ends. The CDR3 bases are TGTGCCAACACCGACGAACATCGGGGTGGGAACACTGAAGCTTTCTTT. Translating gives CANTDEHRGGNTEAFF.

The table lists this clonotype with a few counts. CDR3 sequence: CSASLAGGALTDTQYF. The CDR3 region has the DNA TGCAGTGCTAGTCTAGCGGGGGGCGCCCTTACAGATACGCAGTATTTT. The chain combines TRBV20-1 with TRBJ2-3; 11 bases fit TRBD2. The germline V gene has CDR1 DFQATT and CDR2 SNEGSKA (reference sequence). The J segment lost 3 bases and the V segment lost 3 bases, leaving 8 bases of the junction unmatched. This CDR3 is 16 amino acids long.

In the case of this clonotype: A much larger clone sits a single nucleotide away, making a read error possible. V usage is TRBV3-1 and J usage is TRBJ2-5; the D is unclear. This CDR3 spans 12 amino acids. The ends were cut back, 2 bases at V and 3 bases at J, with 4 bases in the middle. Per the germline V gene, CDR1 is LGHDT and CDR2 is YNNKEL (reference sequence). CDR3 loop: CASSQQEETQYF. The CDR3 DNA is TGTGCCAGCAGCCAACAGGAAGAGACCCAGTACTTC.

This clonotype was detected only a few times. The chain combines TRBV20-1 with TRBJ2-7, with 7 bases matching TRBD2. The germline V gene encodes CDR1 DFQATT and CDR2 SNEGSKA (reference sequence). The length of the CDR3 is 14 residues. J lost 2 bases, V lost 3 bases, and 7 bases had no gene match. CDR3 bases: TGCAGTGCTAGGCCGCGGACTAGGCCCTACGAGCAGTACTTC. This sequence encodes CSARPRTRPYEQYF.

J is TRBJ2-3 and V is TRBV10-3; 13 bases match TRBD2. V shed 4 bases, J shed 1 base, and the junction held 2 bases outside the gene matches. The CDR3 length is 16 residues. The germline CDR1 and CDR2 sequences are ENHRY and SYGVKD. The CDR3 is CAISGTSGGRTDTQYF. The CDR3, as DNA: TGTGCCATCAGTGGGACTAGCGGGGGCCGCACAGATACGCAGTATTTT.

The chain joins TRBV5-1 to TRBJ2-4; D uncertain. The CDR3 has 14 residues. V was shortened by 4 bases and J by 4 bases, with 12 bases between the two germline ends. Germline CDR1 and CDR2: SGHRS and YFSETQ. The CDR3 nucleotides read TGCGCCAGCAGCCCGAGGCCCGAAAAAAACATTCAGTACTTC. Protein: CASSPRPEKNIQYF.

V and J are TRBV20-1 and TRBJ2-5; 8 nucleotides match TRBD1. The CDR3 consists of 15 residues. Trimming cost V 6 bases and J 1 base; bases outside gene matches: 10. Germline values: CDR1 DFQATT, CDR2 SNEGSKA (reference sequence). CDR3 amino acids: CSAPSRTGLQETQYF. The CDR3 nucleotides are TGCAGTGCCCCCTCAAGGACAGGGCTCCAAGAGACCCAGTACTTC.

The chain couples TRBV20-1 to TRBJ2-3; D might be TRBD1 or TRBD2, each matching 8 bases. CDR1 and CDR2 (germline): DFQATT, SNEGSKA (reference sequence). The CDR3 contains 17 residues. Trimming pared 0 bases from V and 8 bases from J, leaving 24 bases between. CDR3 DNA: TGCAGTGCTAGAGAGGGCAGGGGGCTTCCCGGGGGGGGTACGCAGTATTTT. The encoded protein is CSAREGRGLPGGGTQYF.

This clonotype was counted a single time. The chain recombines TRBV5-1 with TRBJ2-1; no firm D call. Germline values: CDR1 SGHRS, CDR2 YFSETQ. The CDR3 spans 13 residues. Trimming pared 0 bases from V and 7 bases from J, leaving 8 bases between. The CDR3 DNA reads TGCGCCAGCAGCTTGGAACTACCTAATGAGCAGTTCTTC. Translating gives CASSLELPNEQFF.

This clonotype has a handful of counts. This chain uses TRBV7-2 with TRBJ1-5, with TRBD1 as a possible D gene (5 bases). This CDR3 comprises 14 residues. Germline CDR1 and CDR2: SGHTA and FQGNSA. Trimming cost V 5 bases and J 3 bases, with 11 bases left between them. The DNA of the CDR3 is TGTGCCAGCAGCCCGGGACCGAACAATCAGCCCCAGCATTTT. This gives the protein CASSPGPNNQPQHF. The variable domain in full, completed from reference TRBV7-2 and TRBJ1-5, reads GAGVSQSPSNKVTEKGKDVELRCDPISGHTALYWYRQSLGQGLEFLIYFQGNSAPDKSGLPSDRFSAERTGGSVSTLTIQRTQQEDSAVYLCASSPGPNNQPQHFGDGTRLSIL.

The DNA for the CDR3 is TGTGCCAGCAGCAAACTAGCGGGGGGGCCAGATGAGCAGTACTTC. Translation: CASSKLAGGPDEQYF. The J gene is TRBJ2-7, the V gene TRBV9, with 13 bases aligning to TRBD2. With 4 bases clipped from V and 7 bases from J, the junction kept 8 bases outside the gene matches. Germline values: CDR1 SGDLS, CDR2 YYNGEE. This CDR3 spans 15 amino acids.

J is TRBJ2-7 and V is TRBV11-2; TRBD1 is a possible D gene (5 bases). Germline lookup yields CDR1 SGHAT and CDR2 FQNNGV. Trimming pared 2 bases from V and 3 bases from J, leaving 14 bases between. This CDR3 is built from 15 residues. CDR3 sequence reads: CASSLLGRVGYEQYF. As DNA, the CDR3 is TGTGCCAGCAGCTTATTAGGCAGGGTAGGCTACGAGCAGTACTTC.

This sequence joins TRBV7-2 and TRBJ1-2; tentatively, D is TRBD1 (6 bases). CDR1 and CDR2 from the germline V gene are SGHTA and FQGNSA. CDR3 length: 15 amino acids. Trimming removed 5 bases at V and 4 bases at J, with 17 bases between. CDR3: CASSTTTGLGYGYTF. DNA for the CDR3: TGTGCCAGCAGCACCACAACAGGGTTGGGCTATGGCTACACCTTC.

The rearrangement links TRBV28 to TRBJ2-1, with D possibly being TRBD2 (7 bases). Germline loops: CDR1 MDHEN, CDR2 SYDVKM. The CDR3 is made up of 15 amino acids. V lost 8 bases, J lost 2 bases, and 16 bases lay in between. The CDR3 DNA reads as TGTGCCAGCCAAAGTCTAGGGGGGGCCTACAATGAGCAGTTCTTC. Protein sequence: CASQSLGGAYNEQFF.

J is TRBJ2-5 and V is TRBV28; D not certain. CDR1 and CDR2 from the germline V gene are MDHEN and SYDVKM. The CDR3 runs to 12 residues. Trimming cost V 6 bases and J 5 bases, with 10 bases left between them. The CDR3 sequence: CASRVGSETQYF. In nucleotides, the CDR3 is TGTGCCAGCAGAGTTGGTTCCGAGACCCAGTACTTC.

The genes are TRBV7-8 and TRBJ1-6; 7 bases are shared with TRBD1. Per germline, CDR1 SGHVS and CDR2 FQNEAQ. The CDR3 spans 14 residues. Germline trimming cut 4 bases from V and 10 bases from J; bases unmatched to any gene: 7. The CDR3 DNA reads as TGTGCCAGCAGCTCCCCTCGGGACAGCTCACCCCTCCACTTT. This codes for CASSSPRDSSPLHF.

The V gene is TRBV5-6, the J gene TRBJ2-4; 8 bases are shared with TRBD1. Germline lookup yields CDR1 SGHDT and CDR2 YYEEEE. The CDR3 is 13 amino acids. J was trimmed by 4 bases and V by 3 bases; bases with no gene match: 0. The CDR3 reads CASSWDRKNIQYF. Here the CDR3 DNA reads TGTGCCAGCAGCTGGGACAGGAAAAACATTCAGTACTTC. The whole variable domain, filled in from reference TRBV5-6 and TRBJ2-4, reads DAGVTQSPTHLIKTRGQQVTLRCSPKSGHDTVSWYQQALGQGPQFIFQYYEEEERQRGNFPDRFSGHQFPNYSSELNVNALLLGDSALYLCASSWDRKNIQYFGAGTRLSVL.